In this sample, the clone carrying this T cell receptor (beta chain) turned up once. Its antigen is unknown. These data come from a study of shared clonotypes between healthy human individuals. General observations from the study: Clonotype sharing among donors likely depends on sequencing depth. The genetic and exposure-history diversity represented was limited by few donors.

It was roughly 200 ng DNA, 25,000 to 35,000 T cell genomes, that sorted-subset replicate PCRs used. TCRdb's table, derived via immunoSEQ multiplex PCR, lists solely in-frame clones and lacks some. The table has some 2,500,000 clones, roughly 92% seen once; the top ten hold more than 0.35%. J lost 6 bases, V lost 4 bases, and 6 bases had no gene match. In germline, CDR1 is SGHRS, CDR2 YFSETQ. CDR3 length: 14 amino acids. V gene TRBV5-1 combines with J gene TRBJ2-1, with TRBD1 matching 8 bases. The sequenced sample was naive CD4+ T cells from PBMCs. As to subset: CD45RA+ positively selected. The receptor comes from a man younger than 30 in good health. Some clones in this sample may be carry-over from other donors' samples. The CDR3 DNA follows: TGCGCCAGCAGCCCAAGACAGGGGTCCAATGAGCAGTTCTTC. Amino acid sequence: CASSPRQGSNEQFF.